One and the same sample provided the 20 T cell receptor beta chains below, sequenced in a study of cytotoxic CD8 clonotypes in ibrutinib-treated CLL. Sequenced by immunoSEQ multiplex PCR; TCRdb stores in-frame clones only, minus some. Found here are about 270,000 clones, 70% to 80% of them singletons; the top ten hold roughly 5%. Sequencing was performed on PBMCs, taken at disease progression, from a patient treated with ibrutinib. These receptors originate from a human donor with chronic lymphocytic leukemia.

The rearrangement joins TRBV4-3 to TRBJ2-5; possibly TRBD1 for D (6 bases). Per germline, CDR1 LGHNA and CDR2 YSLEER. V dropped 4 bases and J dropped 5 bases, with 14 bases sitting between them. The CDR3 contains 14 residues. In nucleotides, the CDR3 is TGCGCCAGCAGCCTACAGGGTCTCGGGGAGACCCAGTACTTC. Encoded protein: CASSLQGLGETQYF.

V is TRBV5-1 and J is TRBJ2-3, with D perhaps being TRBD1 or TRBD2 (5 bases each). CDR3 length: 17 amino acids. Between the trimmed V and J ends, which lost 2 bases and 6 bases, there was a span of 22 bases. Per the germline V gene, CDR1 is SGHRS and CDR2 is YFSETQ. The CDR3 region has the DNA TGCGCCAGCAGCTTCGACCTAACGGGACCCCTGGGTGATACGCAGTATTTT. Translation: CASSFDLTGPLGDTQYF. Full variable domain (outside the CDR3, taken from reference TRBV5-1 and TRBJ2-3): KAGVTQTPRYLIKTRGQQVTLSCSPISGHRSVSWYQQTPGQGLQFLFEYFSETQRNKGNFPGRFSGRQFSNSRSEMNVSTLELGDSALYLCASSFDLTGPLGDTQYFGPGTRLTVL.

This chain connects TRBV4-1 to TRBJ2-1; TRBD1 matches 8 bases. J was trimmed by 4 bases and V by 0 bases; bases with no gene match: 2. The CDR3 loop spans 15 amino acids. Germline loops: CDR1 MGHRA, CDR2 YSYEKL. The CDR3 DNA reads TGCGCCAGCAGCCAAGAACAGGGGGAATACAATGAGCAGTTCTTC. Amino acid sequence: CASSQEQGEYNEQFF.

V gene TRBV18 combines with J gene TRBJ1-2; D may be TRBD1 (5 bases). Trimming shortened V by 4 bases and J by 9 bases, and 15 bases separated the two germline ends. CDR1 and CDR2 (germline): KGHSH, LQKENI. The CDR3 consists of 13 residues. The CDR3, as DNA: TGTGCCAGCTCACAGGGACTCCCAAGGAGCTACACCTTC. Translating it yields CASSQGLPRSYTF.

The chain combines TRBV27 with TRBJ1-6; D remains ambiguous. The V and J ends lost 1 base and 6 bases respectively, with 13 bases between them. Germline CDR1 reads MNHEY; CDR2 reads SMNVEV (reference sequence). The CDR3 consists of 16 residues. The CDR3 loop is CASSLYSRWANSPLHF. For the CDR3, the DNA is TGTGCCAGCAGTTTATACTCTCGGTGGGCTAATTCACCCCTCCACTTT.

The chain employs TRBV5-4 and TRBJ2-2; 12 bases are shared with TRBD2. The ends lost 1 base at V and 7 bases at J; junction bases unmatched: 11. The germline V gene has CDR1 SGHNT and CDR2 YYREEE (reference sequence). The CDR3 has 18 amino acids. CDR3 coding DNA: TGTGCCAGCAGCTTGCGGCCTCCTAGCGGGAGGGTCGGCGGGGAGCTGTTTTTT. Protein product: CASSLRPPSGRVGGELFF.

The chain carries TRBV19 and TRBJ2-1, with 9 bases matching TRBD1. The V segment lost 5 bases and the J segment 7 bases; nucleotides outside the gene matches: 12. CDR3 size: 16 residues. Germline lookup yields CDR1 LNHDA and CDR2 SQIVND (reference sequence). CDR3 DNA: TGTGCCAGTAGTGGGAGGGGTGGACAGGGGTGGAATGAGCAGTTCTTC. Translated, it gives CASSGRGGQGWNEQFF.

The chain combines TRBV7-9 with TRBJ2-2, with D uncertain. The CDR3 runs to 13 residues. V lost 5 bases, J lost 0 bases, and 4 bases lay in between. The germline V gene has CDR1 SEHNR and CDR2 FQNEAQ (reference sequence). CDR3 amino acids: CASSPSNTGELFF. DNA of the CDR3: TGTGCCAGCAGCCCCTCGAACACCGGGGAGCTGTTTTTT.

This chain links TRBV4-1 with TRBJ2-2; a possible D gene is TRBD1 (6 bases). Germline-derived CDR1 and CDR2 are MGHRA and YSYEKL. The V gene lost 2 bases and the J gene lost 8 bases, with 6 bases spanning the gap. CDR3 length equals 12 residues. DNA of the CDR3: TGCGCCAGCAGCCAAAGGGGGGGGGAGCTGTTTTTT. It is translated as CASSQRGGELFF.

The CDR3 is CASRNFRAREQYF. CDR3 nucleotide sequence: TGTGCCAGCAGGAATTTCAGGGCTCGGGAGCAGTACTTC. The V gene is TRBV27, the J gene TRBJ2-7; tentatively, D is TRBD1 (5 bases). Germline V gene data show CDR1 as MNHEY and CDR2 as SMNVEV (reference sequence). The V and J ends lost 6 bases and 7 bases respectively, with 16 bases between them. The CDR3 contains 13 residues.

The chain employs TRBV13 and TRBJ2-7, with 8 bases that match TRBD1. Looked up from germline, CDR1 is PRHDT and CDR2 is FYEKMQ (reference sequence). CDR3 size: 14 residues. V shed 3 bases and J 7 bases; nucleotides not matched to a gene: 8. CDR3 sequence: CASSFSDRGWEQYF. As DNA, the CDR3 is TGTGCCAGCAGCTTCAGTGACAGGGGATGGGAGCAGTACTTC.

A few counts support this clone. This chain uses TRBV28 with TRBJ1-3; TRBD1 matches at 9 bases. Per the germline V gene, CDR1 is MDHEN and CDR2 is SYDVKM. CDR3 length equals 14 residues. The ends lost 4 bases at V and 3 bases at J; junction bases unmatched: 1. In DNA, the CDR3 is TGTGCCAGCAGTTGGGACAGGGTTGGAAACACCATATATTTT. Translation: CASSWDRVGNTIYF.

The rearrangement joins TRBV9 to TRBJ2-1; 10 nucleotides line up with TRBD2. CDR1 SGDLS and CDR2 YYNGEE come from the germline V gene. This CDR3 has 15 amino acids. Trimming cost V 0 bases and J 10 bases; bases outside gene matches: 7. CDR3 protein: CASSVVPSGSAEQFF. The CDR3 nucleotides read TGTGCCAGCAGCGTAGTCCCTAGCGGGAGCGCCGAGCAGTTCTTC.

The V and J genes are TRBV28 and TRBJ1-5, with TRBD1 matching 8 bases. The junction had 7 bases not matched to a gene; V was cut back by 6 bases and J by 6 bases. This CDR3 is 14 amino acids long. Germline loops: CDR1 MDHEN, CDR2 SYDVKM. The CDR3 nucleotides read TGTGCCAGCAGGGGGCAGGGGGCGATTCAGCCCCAGCATTTT. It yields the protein CASRGQGAIQPQHF. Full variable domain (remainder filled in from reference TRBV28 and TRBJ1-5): DVKVTQSSRYLVKRTGEKVFLECVQDMDHENMFWYRQDPGLGLRLIYFSYDVKMKEKGDIPEGYSVSREKKERFSLILESASTNQTSMYLCASRGQGAIQPQHFGDGTRLSIL.

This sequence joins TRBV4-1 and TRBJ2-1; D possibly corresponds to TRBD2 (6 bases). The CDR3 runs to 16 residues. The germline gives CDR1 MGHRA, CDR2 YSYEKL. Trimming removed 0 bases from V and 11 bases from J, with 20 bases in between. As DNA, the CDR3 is TGCGCCAGCAGCCAAGATGTGGCGATGGGTAGCGGACAGCAGTTCTTC. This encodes CASSQDVAMGSGQQFF.

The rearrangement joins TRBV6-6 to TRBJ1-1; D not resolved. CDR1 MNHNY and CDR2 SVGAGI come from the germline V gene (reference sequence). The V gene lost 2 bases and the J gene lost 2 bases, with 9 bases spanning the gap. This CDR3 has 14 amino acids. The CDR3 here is CASSYRVSNTEAFF. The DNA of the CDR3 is TGTGCCAGCAGTTACCGGGTCTCTAACACTGAAGCTTTCTTT.

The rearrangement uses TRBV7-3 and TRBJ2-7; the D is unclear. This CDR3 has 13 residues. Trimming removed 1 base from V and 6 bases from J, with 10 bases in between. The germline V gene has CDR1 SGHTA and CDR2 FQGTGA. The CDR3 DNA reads TGTGCCAGCAGCTTAAATACGGCAGCCGAGCAGTACTTC. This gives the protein CASSLNTAAEQYF.

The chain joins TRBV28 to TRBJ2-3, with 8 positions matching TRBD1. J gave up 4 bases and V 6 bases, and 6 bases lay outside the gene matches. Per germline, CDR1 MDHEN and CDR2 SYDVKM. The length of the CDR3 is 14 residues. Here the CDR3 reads CASSLQGAADTQYF. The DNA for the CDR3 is TGTGCCAGCAGCCTTCAGGGGGCTGCAGATACGCAGTATTTT.

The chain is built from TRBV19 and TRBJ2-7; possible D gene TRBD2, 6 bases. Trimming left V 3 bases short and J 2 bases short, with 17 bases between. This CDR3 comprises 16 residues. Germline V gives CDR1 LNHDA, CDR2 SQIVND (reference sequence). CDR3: CASSISGLAHAYEQYF. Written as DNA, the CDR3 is TGTGCCAGTAGTATTTCGGGTCTAGCGCACGCCTACGAGCAGTACTTC.

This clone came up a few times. The CDR3 region has the DNA TGTGCCATCAGTGACCCCTCCGAACAGGGAAGAGATACGCAGTATTTT. It codes for CAISDPSEQGRDTQYF. This sequence joins TRBV10-3 and TRBJ2-3; D might be TRBD1 (6 bases). The CDR3 is 16 amino acids. CDR1 is ENHRY and CDR2 is SYGVKD in the germline V gene. The V and J ends lost 3 bases and 5 bases respectively, with 18 bases between them.